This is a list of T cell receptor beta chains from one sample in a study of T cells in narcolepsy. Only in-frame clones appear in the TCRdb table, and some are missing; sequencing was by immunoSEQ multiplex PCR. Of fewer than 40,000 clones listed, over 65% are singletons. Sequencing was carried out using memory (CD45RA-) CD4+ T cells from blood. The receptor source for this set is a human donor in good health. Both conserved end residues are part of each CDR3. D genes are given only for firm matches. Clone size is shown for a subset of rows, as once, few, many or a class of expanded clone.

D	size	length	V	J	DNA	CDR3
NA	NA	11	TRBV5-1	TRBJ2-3	TGCGCCAGCAGCTTTACAGATACGCAGTATTTT	CASSFTDTQYF
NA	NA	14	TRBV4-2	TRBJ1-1	TGTGCCAGCAGCCAAGATCGACGGAGGACTGAAGCTTTCTTT	CASSQDRRRTEAFF
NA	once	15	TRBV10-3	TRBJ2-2	TGTGCCATCCCCGTAGACAGCCTGAACACCGGGGAGCTGTTTTTT	CAIPVDSLNTGELFF
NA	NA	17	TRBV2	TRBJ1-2	TGTGCCAGCAGTGAAGGTCGAAGTACAGGACCTAACTATGGCTACACCTTC	CASSEGRSTGPNYGYTF
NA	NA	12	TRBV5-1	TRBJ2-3	TGCGCCAGCAGCTATAACACAGATACGCAGTATTTT	CASSYNTDTQYF
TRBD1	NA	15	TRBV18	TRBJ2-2	TGTGCCAGCTCACCTAGACAGGGTGAGGCCGGGGAGCTGTTTTTT	CASSPRQGEAGELFF
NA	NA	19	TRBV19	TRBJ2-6	TGTGCCAGTAGTATCCTCGGGGCCCTCGTATTGAGAGGGGCCAACGTCCTGACTTTC	CASSILGALVLRGANVLTF
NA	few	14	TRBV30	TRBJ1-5	TGTGCCTGGAGTCCTGGACAGTCTGGTCAGCCCCAGCATTTT	CAWSPGQSGQPQHF
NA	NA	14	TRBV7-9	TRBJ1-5	TGTGCCAGCAGCTTACAGAGTTCAAATCAGCCCCAGCATTTT	CASSLQSSNQPQHF
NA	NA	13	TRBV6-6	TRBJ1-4	TGTGCCAGCAGTGAGCAGTATGGTGAAAAACTGTTTTTT	CASSEQYGEKLFF
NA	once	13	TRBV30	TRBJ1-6	TGTGCCTGGAGAAGGGCCAATAATTCACCCCTCCACTTT	CAWRRANNSPLHF
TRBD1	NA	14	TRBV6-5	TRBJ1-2	TGTGCCAGCATGTTGAAGGGGGCAAACTATGGCTACACCTTC	CASMLKGANYGYTF
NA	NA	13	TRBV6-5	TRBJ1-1	TGTGCCAGCGGTCGGACGGCGAACACTGAAGCTTTCTTT	CASGRTANTEAFF
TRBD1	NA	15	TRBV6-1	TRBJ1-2	TGTGCCAGCAGTGAACTCAGGGGGCCTAACTATGGCTACACCTTC	CASSELRGPNYGYTF
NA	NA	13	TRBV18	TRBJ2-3	TGTGCCAGCTCACCAAGGGGGGCAGATACGCAGTATTTT	CASSPRGADTQYF
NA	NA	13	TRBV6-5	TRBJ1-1	TGTGCCAGCATTGATACAGGTTACACTGAAGCTTTCTTT	CASIDTGYTEAFF
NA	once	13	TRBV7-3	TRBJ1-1	TGTGCCAGCAGCCTACAGCCTAACACTGAAGCTTTCTTT	CASSLQPNTEAFF
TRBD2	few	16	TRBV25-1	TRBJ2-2	TGTGCCAGCAGTGAAACCCGCGGGGGGGGAGCCGGGGAGCTGTTTTTT	CASSETRGGGAGELFF
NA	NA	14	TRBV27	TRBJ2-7	TGTGCCAGCAGCTCCTCTCAGGGGAACTACGAGCAGTACTTC	CASSSSQGNYEQYF
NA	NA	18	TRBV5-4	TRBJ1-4	TGTGCCAGCAGCTTGGACGCAGAGACAGGTTTCACTAATGAAAAACTGTTTTTT	CASSLDAETGFTNEKLFF
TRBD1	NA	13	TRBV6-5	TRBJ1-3	TGTGCCAGGGCCCGGGACAGGGTGGGCACCATATATTTT	CARARDRVGTIYF
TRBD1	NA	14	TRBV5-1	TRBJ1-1	TGCGCCAGCAGCGTAACAGGGGGCGGGACTGAAGCTTTCTTT	CASSVTGGGTEAFF
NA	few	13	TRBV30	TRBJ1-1	TGTGCCTGGAGTAAACAGGGAATCCCTGAAGCTTTCTTT	CAWSKQGIPEAFF
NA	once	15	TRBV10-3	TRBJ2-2	TGTGCCATCAGTGACAGGGTCCTTAACACCGGGGAGCTGTTTTTT	CAISDRVLNTGELFF
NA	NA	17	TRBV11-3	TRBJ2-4	TGTGCCAGCAGCTTAGATTCCGGGAATAGGGCCAAAAACATTCAGTACTTC	CASSLDSGNRAKNIQYF
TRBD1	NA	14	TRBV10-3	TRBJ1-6	TGTGCCATCCGAATGGGACAGATAAATTCACCCCTCCACTTT	CAIRMGQINSPLHF
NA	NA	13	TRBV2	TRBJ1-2	TGTGCCAGCAGTACCCGGGGCCCGGATGGCTACACCTTC	CASSTRGPDGYTF
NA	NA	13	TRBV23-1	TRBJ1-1	TGCGCCAGCAGTCAACAGGGTAACACTGAAGCTTTCTTT	CASSQQGNTEAFF
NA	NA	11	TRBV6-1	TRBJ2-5	TGTGCCAGCAGTGAAGATTTGGGGCAGTACTTC	CASSEDLGQYF
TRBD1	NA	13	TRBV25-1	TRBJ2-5	TGTGCCACCAGAACAGGGGAGCGGGAGACCCAGTACTTC	CATRTGERETQYF